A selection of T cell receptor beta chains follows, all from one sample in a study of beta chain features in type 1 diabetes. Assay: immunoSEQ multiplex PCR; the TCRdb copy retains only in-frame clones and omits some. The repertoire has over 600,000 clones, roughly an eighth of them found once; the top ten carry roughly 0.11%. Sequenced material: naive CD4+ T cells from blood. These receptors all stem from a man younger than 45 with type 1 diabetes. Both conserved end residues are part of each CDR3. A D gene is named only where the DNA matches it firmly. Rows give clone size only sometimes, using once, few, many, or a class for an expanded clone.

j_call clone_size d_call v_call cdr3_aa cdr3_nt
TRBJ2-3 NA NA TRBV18 CASSPGQAPTDTQYF TGTGCCAGCTCACCCGGTCAGGCCCCCACAGATACGCAGTATTTT
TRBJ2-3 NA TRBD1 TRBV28 CASSSPQGATDTQYF TGTGCCAGCAGTTCCCCACAGGGGGCGACGGATACGCAGTATTTT
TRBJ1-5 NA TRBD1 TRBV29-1 CSVGTDYSNQPQHF TGCAGCGTCGGGACAGACTATAGCAATCAGCCCCAGCATTTT
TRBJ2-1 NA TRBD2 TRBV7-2 CASSSRTSGINEQFF TGTGCCAGCAGCTCCCGGACTAGCGGGATCAATGAGCAGTTCTTC
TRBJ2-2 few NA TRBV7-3 CASSSVTGELFF TGTGCCAGCAGCTCCGTTACCGGGGAGCTGTTTTTT
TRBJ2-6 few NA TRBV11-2 CASSPGVYSGANVLTF TGTGCCAGCAGCCCAGGGGTCTACTCTGGGGCCAACGTCCTGACTTTC
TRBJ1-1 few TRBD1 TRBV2 CASSPDRGTEAFF TGTGCCAGCAGTCCGGACAGGGGCACTGAAGCTTTCTTT
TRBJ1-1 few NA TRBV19 CASSIGQQNTEAFF TGTGCCAGTAGTATAGGACAGCAGAACACTGAAGCTTTCTTT
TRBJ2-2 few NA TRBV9 CASSRGGMNTGELFF TGTGCCAGCTCCAGAGGGGGTATGAACACCGGGGAGCTGTTTTTT
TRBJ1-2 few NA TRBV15 CATSKGLTPYGYTF TGTGCCACCAGCAAGGGGTTGACTCCCTATGGCTACACCTTC
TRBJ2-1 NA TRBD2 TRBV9 CASSVAGGIRDEQFF TGTGCCAGCAGCGTAGCGGGGGGGATCAGGGATGAGCAGTTCTTC
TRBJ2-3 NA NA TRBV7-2 CASSPPGVSDTQYF TGTGCCAGCAGCCCCCCCGGGGTGTCAGATACGCAGTATTTT
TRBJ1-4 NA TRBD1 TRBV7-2 CASSRPDRGNEKLFF TGTGCCAGCAGCAGACCGGACAGGGGAAATGAAAAACTGTTTTTT
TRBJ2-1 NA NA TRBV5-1 CASRLERIGLGNEQFF TGCGCCAGCAGGCTGGAAAGGATCGGTCTGGGGAATGAGCAGTTCTTC
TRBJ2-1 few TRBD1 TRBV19 CASSILDRVRDEQFF TGTGCCAGTAGTATCCTAGACAGGGTGAGGGATGAGCAGTTCTTC
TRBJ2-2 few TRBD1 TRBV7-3 CASSFQGVSNTGELFF TGTGCCAGCAGCTTCCAGGGGGTATCGAACACCGGGGAGCTGTTTTTT
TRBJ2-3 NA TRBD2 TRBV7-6 CASTRGVSTDTQYF TGTGCCAGCACCCGGGGGGTGAGCACAGATACGCAGTATTTT
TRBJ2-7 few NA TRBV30 CAWSRGGYEQYF TGTGCCTGGAGTCGTGGGGGGTACGAGCAGTACTTC
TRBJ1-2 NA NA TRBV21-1 CASSKRLQGVGGYTF TGTGCCAGCAGCAAAAGGTTACAGGGTGTCGGTGGCTACACCTTC
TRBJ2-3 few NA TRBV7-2 CASSLIATATDTQYF TGTGCCAGCAGCTTAATAGCGACAGCCACAGATACGCAGTATTTT
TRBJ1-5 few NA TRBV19 CATLWRVGGNQPQHF TGTGCCACCCTATGGCGGGTCGGAGGCAATCAGCCCCAGCATTTT
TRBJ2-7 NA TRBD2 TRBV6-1 CASSESGLASYEQYF TGTGCCAGCAGTGAATCGGGACTAGCAAGCTACGAGCAGTACTTC
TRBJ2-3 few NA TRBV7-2 CASSRSQGTQYF TGTGCCAGCAGCCGCTCTCAGGGGACGCAGTATTTT
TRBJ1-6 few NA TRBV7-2 CASSLLGRTSLHF TGTGCCAGCAGCTTATTAGGCCGTACGTCCCTCCACTTT
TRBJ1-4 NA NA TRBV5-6 CASSFQGNEKLFF TGTGCCAGCAGCTTCCAGGGTAATGAAAAACTGTTTTTT
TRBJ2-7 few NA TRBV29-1 CSVGWDGSYEQYF TGCAGCGTTGGCTGGGACGGTTCCTACGAGCAGTACTTC